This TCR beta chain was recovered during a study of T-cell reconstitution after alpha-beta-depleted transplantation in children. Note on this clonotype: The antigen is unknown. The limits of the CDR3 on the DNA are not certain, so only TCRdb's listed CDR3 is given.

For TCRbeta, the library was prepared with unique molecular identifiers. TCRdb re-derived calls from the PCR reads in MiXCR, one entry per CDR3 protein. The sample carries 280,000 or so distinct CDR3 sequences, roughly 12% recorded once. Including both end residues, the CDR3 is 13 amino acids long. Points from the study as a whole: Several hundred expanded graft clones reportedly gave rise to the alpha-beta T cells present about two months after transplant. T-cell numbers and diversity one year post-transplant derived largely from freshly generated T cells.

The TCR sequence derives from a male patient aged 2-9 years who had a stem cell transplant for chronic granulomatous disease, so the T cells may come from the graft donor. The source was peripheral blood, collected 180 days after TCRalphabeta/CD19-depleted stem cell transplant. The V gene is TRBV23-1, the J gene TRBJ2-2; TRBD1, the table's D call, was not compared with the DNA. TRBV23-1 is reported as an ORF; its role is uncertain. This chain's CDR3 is CASSPRPPGSCFF.